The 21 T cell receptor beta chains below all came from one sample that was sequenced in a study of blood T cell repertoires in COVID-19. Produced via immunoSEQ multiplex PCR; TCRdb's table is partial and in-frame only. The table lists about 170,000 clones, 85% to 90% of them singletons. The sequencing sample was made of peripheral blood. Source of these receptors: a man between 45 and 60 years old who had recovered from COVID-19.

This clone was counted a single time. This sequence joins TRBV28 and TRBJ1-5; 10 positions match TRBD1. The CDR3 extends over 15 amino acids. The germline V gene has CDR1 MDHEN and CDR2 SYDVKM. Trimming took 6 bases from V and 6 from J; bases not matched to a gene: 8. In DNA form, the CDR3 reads TGTGCCAGCAGCCCGGGACAGGGGATAAGTCAGCCCCAGCATTTT. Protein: CASSPGQGISQPQHF.

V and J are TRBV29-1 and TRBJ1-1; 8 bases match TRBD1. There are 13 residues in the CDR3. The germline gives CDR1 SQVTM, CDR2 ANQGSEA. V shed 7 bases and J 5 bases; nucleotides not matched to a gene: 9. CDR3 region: CSGSRGHNTEAFF. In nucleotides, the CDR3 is TGCAGCGGGAGCAGGGGGCATAATACTGAAGCTTTCTTT.

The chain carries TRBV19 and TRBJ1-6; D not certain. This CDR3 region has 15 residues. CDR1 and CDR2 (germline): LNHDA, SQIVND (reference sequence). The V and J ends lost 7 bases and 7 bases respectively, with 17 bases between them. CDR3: CASTSRAGGNSPLHF. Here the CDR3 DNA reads TGTGCCAGTACCTCCCGGGCCGGCGGGAATTCACCCCTCCACTTT.

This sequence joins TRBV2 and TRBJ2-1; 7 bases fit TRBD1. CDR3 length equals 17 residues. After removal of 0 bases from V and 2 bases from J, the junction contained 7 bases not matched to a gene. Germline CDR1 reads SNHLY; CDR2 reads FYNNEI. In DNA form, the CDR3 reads TGTGCCAGCAGTGAAGCGCCTTGGACAGGACCCTACAATGAGCAGTTCTTC. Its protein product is CASSEAPWTGPYNEQFF.

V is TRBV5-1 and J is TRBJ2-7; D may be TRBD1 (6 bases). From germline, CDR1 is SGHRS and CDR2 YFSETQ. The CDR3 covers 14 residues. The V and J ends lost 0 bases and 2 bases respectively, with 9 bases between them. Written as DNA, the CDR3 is TGCGCCAGCAGCTTGGCTTCAGGGGCCTACGAGCAGTACTTC. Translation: CASSLASGAYEQYF.

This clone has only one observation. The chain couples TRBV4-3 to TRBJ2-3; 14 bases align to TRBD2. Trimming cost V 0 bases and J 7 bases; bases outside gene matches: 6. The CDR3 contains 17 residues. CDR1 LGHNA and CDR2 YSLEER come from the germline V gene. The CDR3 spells CASSQDLTSGGDYTQYF. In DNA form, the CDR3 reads TGCGCCAGCAGCCAAGATCTGACTAGCGGGGGGGATTATACGCAGTATTTT.

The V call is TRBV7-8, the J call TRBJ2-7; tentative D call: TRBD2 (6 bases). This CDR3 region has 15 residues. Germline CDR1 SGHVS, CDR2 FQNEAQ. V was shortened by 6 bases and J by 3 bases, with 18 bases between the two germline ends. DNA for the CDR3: TGTGCCAGCAGTCAGCCGGGGCGGGAAAGCTACGAGCAGTACTTC. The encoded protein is CASSQPGRESYEQYF.

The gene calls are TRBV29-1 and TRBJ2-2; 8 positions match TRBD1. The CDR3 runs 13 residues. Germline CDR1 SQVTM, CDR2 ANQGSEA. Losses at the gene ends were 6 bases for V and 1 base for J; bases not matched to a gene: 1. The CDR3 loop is CSVGTGNTGELFF. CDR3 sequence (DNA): TGCAGCGTGGGGACAGGGAACACCGGGGAGCTGTTTTTT.

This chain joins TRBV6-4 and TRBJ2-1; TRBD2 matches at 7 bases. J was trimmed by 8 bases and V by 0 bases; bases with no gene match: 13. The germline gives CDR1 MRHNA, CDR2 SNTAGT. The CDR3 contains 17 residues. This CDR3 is CASSDSGGSRPGDEQFF. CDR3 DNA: TGTGCCAGCAGTGACTCGGGGGGGAGCCGGCCCGGGGATGAGCAGTTCTTC.

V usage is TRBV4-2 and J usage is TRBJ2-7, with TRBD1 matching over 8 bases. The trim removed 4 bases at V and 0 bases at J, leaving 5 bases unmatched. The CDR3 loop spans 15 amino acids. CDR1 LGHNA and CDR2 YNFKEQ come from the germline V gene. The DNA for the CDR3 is TGTGCCAGCAGCCTAAACAGGGGGGCCTCCTACGAGCAGTACTTC. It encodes CASSLNRGASYEQYF.

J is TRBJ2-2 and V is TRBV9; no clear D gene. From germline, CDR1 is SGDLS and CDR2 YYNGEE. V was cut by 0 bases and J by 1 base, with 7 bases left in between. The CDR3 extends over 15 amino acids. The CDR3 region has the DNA TGTGCCAGCAGCGTAGCTGGAGTGAACACCGGGGAGCTGTTTTTT. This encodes CASSVAGVNTGELFF.

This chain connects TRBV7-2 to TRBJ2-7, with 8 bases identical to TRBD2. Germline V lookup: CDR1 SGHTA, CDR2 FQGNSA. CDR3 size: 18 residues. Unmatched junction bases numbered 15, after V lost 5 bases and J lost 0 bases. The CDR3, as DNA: TGTGCCAGCAGCCCACGACCCGGGACTAGGCCGCGCTCCTACGAGCAGTACTTC. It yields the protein CASSPRPGTRPRSYEQYF.

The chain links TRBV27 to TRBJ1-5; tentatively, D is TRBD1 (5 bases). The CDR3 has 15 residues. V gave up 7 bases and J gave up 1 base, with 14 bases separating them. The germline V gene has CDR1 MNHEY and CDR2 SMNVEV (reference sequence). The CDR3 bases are TGTGCCAGCAAGGGGCAGGGCCGAAGCAATCAGCCCCAGCATTTT. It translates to CASKGQGRSNQPQHF.

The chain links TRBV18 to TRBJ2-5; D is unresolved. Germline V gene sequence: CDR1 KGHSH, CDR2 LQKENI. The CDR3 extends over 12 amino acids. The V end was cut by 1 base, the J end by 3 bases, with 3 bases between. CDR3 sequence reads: CASSPLEETQYF. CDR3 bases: TGTGCCAGCTCACCACTAGAAGAGACCCAGTACTTC. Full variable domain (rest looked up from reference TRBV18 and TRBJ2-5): NAGVMQNPRHLVRRRGQEARLRCSPMKGHSHVYWYRQLPEEGLKFMVYLQKENIIDESGMPKERFSAEFPKEGPSILRIQQVVRGDSAAYFCASSPLEETQYFGPGTRLLVL.

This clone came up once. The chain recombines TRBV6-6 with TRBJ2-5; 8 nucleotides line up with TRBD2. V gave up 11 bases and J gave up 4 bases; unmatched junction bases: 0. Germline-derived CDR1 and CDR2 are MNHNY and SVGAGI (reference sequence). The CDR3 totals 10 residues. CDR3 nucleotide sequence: TGTGCCGCGGGGGGAGAGACCCAGTACTTC. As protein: CAAGGETQYF.

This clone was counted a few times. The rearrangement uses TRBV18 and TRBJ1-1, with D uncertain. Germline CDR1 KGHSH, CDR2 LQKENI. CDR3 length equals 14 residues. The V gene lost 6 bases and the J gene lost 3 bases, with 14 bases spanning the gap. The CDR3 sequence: CASSRQARDTEAFF. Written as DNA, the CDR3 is TGTGCCAGCTCCCGCCAGGCGAGGGACACTGAAGCTTTCTTT.

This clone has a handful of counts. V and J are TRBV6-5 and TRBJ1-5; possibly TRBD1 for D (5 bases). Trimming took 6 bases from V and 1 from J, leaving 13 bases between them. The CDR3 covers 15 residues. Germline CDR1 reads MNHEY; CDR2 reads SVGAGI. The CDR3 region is CASSRTRRSNQPQHF. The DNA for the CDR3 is TGTGCCAGCAGCAGGACACGTCGAAGCAATCAGCCCCAGCATTTT.

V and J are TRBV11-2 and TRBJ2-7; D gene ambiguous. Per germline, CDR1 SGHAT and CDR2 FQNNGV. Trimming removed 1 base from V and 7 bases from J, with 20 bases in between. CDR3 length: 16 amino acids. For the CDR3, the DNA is TGTGCCAGCAGCTTAGCGGCCCAGCCGCCCGGGTTGGAGCAGTACTTC. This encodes CASSLAAQPPGLEQYF.

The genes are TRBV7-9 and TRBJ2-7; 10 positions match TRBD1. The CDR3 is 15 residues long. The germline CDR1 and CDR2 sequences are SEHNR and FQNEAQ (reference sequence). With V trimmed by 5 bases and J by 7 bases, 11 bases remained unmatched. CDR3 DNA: TGTGCCAGCAGCGCACCGGGACAGGGGACGGGGGAGCAGTACTTC. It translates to CASSAPGQGTGEQYF. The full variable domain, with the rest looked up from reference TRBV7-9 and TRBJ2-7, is DTGVSQNPRHKITKRGQNVTFRCDPISEHNRLYWYRQTLGQGPEFLTYFQNEAQLEKSRLLSDRFSAERPKGSFSTLEIQRTEQGDSAMYLCASSAPGQGTGEQYFGPGTRLTVT.

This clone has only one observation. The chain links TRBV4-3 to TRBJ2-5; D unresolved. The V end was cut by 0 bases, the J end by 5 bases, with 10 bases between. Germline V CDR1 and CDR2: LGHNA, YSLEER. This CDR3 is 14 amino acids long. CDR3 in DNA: TGCGCCAGCAGCCAAGAAGCGATGAGGGAGACCCAGTACTTC. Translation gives CASSQEAMRETQYF.

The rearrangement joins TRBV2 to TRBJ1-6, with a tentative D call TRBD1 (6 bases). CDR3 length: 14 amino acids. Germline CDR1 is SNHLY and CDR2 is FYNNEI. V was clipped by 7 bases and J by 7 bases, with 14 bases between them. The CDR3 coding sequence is TGTGCCAGCAAAAAGCAGGGGACAAATTCACCCCTCCACTTT. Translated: CASKKQGTNSPLHF.